This T cell receptor (beta chain) was profiled in a study of OX40 agonist ivuxolimab in advanced cancers. Study overall: The dose-escalation cohort was about 87% male, with a mean age of approximately 62 years, ranging about 20 to 85.

As to this clone: Antigen unknown.

Patients who had autoimmune disease history or got systemic immunosuppression were left out. Overall study results and limits: Also present in some nonresponders was a low level of normalized T-cell clonal expansion.

TCRdb's copy holds only in-frame clones and misses some; the assay was immunoSEQ multiplex PCR. The data contain roughly 53,000 clones, about four fifths of them singletons. The germline gives CDR1 SGHDN, CDR2 FVKESK. Trimming took off 5 bases at V and 4 bases at J, with 12 bases between the two ends. CDR3 length equals 13 residues. This sequence joins TRBV14 and TRBJ2-7, with D unclear. The specimen was CD4+ or CD8+ T cells sorted from blood, collected in a trial of the OX40 agonist ivuxolimab. This TCR was sampled from an adult with an advanced solid tumor such as melanoma, head and neck, liver or kidney cancer. DNA for the CDR3: TGTGCCAGCAGCTTAACCAACCATTACGAGCAGTACTTC. Encoded protein: CASSLTNHYEQYF.